This T cell receptor (beta chain) is from a study of blood T cell repertoires in COVID-19. Trimming removed 4 bases from V and 6 bases from J; junction bases left unmatched: 14. The CDR3 has 16 amino acids. Germline assignment: CDR1 SGHDT and CDR2 YYEEEE. Many counts were recorded for this clone. The method was immunoSEQ multiplex PCR; TCRdb's version includes in-frame clones alone and lacks a portion of them. The data show 350,000 to 450,000 clones, more than 75% seen once. The rearrangement uses TRBV5-6 and TRBJ2-3; 7 bases are a match to TRBD1. The origin of this receptor is a human donor in a cohort sampled during active COVID-19. Sequencing input: peripheral blood. Here the CDR3 DNA reads TGTGCCAGCAGCCCTGGGTCAGGGGGTCCCTATGATACGCAGTATTTT. Translated: CASSPGSGGPYDTQYF.